The 17 T cell receptor beta chains presented below share a single source sample, sequenced in a study of CXCR3-negative and CXCR3-positive naive CD8 T cells. Study observations and caveats: CXCR3-negative naive cells had less hydrophobic TRB CDR3s than did CXCR3-positive naive cells.

Their target antigens are unknown. UMI-labeled 5' RACE yielded the TRB cDNA libraries. Reanalyzing the 5' RACE reads, TCRdb keeps one entry per CDR3 protein, without DNA. This sample's table reports some 110,000 distinct CDR3 sequences. The specimen was naive CXCR3+ CD8+ T cells from blood. Subset noted: CD45RO-CCR7+CD27+CD95- naive CD8+ T cells expressing CXCR3 (TNR3+). The receptors shown here come from a human donor in good health. Some clones in this sample may be carry-over from other donors' samples.

The CDR3 region is CASSGTGAEEQYF. V is TRBV3-1 and J is TRBJ2-7; as DNA is missing, the TRBD1 call by TCRdb cannot be tested. The CDR3 extends over 13 amino acids. Germline-derived CDR1 and CDR2 are LGHDT and YNNKEL (reference sequence).

This sequence joins TRBV30 and TRBJ2-2. Germline assignment: CDR1 GTSNPN and CDR2 SVGIG (reference sequence). This CDR3 has 13 amino acids. The CDR3 reads CAWSQSNTGELFF.

The rearrangement links TRBV7-3 to TRBJ2-1; TCRdb picks TRBD2, but there is no DNA to check that call. Germline values: CDR1 SGHTA, CDR2 FQGTGA. The CDR3 length is 16 residues. The CDR3 region is CASSPPGTSPYNEQFF.

The chain carries TRBV7-3 and TRBJ2-3; absent DNA, TCRdb's TRBD1 call cannot be checked. The CDR3 spans 16 residues. Germline assignment: CDR1 SGHTA and CDR2 FQGTGA. The CDR3 protein is CASSSTDREWADTQYF.

This chain uses TRBV20-1 with TRBJ2-7. This CDR3 is 15 amino acids long. Germline V gene sequence: CDR1 DFQATT, CDR2 SNEGSKA (reference sequence). The CDR3 loop is CSARDHLAEAYEQYF.

The rearrangement joins TRBV21-1 to TRBJ1-4; the TRBD1 assignment by TCRdb is unverifiable without DNA. TRBV21-1 is a documented pseudogene. The CDR3 contains 15 residues. The CDR3: CASSKAATGSEKLFF.

The chain couples TRBV28 to TRBJ2-3; TCRdb reports TRBD2, a call that lacks DNA to check it against. The CDR3 is 16 residues long. The germline V gene has CDR1 MDHEN and CDR2 SYDVKM. CDR3 sequence: CASSLPLVSGTDTQYF.

This chain joins TRBV6-5 and TRBJ2-3; TCRdb designates TRBD2, a call that cannot be tested without DNA. There are 14 residues in the CDR3. Per the germline V gene, CDR1 is MNHEY and CDR2 is SVGAGI. CDR3 protein: CASSILAGADTQYF.

The chain joins TRBV7-9 to TRBJ2-1; TCRdb's D call of TRBD1 is untestable without DNA. The germline CDR1 and CDR2 sequences are SEHNR and FQNEAQ (reference sequence). This CDR3 comprises 13 residues. CDR3 sequence: CASSPPDRDEQFF.

The V and J genes are TRBV9 and TRBJ2-2; as DNA is missing, the TRBD2 call by TCRdb cannot be tested. This CDR3 is built from 15 residues. The germline gives CDR1 SGDLS, CDR2 YYNGEE. The CDR3 reads CASSPKRGASGELFF.

V usage is TRBV27 and J usage is TRBJ1-1; there is no DNA to check the TCRdb D call of TRBD1. The CDR3 totals 14 residues. Germline V gene sequence: CDR1 MNHEY, CDR2 SMNVEV (reference sequence). CDR3 amino acids: CASSLQGSNTEAFF.

The chain recombines TRBV7-2 with TRBJ2-1. CDR1 is SGHTA, CDR2 FQGNSA, per germline. This CDR3 comprises 16 residues. CDR3 loop: CASSYRPTTNYNEQFF.

The chain carries TRBV28 and TRBJ2-7; as DNA is missing, the TRBD1 call by TCRdb cannot be tested. CDR1 and CDR2 from the germline V gene are MDHEN and SYDVKM. This CDR3 has 13 amino acids. The CDR3 reads CASSLPSGDEQYF.

This CDR3 reads CSAKPSGSYEQYF. The chain is built from TRBV20-1 and TRBJ2-7; with no DNA, the TCRdb D assignment of TRBD2 cannot be verified. This CDR3 comprises 13 residues. The germline V gene has CDR1 DFQATT and CDR2 SNEGSKA (reference sequence).

CDR3 sequence reads: CASSQLWGTEAFF. V gene TRBV11-3 combines with J gene TRBJ1-1; lacking DNA, the TRBD1 call made by TCRdb goes unchecked. From germline, CDR1 is SGHNT and CDR2 YENEEA. The length of the CDR3 is 13 residues.

J is TRBJ1-4 and V is TRBV29-1; the D gene TCRdb calls, TRBD1, cannot be checked with no DNA. Germline CDR1 is SQVTM and CDR2 is ANQGSEA. The CDR3 is 14 residues long. The CDR3 sequence: CSVEYPGGNEKLFF.

The genes are TRBV18 and TRBJ2-1. This CDR3 is 13 amino acids long. The germline CDR1 and CDR2 sequences are KGHSH and LQKENI. CDR3 in amino acids: CASSPPAAHEQFF.